These T cell receptor beta chains were read from a single sample in a study of spatial heterogeneity in lung cancer. TCRdb re-derived calls from the 5' RACE reads in MiXCR, one entry per CDR3 protein. The table includes roughly 36,000 distinct CDR3 sequences, under 7% detected once. The material sequenced was PBMCs, taken at surgery. These receptors originate from a male donor with early-stage non-small cell lung cancer. The CDR3 runs from the conserved cysteine through the conserved F or W. The D gene is left open where the match is weak. Size values are once, few and many counts, or a class for expanded clones, and some rows have none.

D gene,V gene,J gene,clone size,CDR3 DNA,CDR3 protein
.,TRBV10-3,TRBJ1-1,.,TGTGCCATCAGACAGGGGAACACTGAAGCTTTCTTT,CAIRQGNTEAFF
.,TRBV6-2/TRBV6-3,TRBJ2-7,few,TGTGCCAGCAGTTACAATACCTACGAGCAGTACTTC,CASSYNTYEQYF
TRBD1,TRBV3-1,TRBJ1-2,many,TGTGCCAGCAGCACGGGACAGGTCTTTAACTATGGCTACACCTTC,CASSTGQVFNYGYTF
.,TRBV4-3,TRBJ2-7,many,TGCGCCAGCAGCCAAGACGCCCAGCCTCGGACGAGCGAGCAGTACTTC,CASSQDAQPRTSEQYF
.,TRBV12-3/TRBV12-4,TRBJ2-5,.,TGTGCCAGCAGTTCCCGGACATCGCTGGGTGAGACCCAGTACTTC,CASSSRTSLGETQYF
.,TRBV3-1,TRBJ2-6,many,TGTGCCAGCAGCCGTTCTGGGGCCAACGTCCTGACTTTC,CASSRSGANVLTF
.,TRBV6-1,TRBJ2-3,many,TGTGCCAGCAGGACGGACACAGATACGCAGTATTTT,CASRTDTDTQYF
.,TRBV6-5,TRBJ2-3,few,TGTGCCAGCAGTCCGAACTCGGGACCGAGGGATACGCAGTATTTT,CASSPNSGPRDTQYF
.,TRBV5-1,TRBJ1-6,many,TGCGCCAGCAGCTTAGGGTCTGGGGCGTCACCCCTCCACTTT,CASSLGSGASPLHF
.,TRBV3-1,TRBJ2-7,many,TGTGCCAGCAGCCAAGACTCGCCAGGGCAGAGCGAGCAGTACTTC,CASSQDSPGQSEQYF
.,TRBV5-6,TRBJ1-3,many,TGTGCCAGCAGCTTTCTATTCTCTGGAAACACCATATATTTT,CASSFLFSGNTIYF
.,TRBV20-1,TRBJ1-5,.,TGCAGTGCGAGTAGGGGGGCCGACCAGCCCCAGCATTTT,CSASRGADQPQHF
.,TRBV16,TRBJ2-1,.,TGTGCCAGCAGCCAATTGAGGGCAAATGAGCAGTTCTTC,CASSQLRANEQFF
.,TRBV12-3/TRBV12-4,TRBJ2-3,many,TGTGCCAGCAGTTTCGGAGATACGCAGTATTTT,CASSFGDTQYF
.,TRBV5-1,TRBJ2-7,.,TGCGCCAGCAGCTTGACTACCTCAACCTCCGAGCAGTACTTC,CASSLTTSTSEQYF
TRBD2,TRBV30,TRBJ2-1,.,TGTGCCTGGAGTCCCCGGACTAGCGGGGTTTACAATGAGCAGTTCTTC,CAWSPRTSGVYNEQFF
.,TRBV28,TRBJ2-3,many,TGTGCCAGCACCCATTCGGGTCTAGCAAGCACAGATACGCAGTATTTT,CASTHSGLASTDTQYF
TRBD1,TRBV24-1,TRBJ1-1,many,TGTGCCACCAGGGACAGGGGGAGGAACACTGAAGCTTTCTTT,CATRDRGRNTEAFF
TRBD1,TRBV12-3/TRBV12-4,TRBJ1-2,few,TGTGCCAGCAGAGAACAGGGGGCGCGGAATAACTATGGCTACACCTTC,CASREQGARNNYGYTF
.,TRBV20-1,TRBJ2-2,few,TGCAGTGCTAGAACCAGGGGAGACACCGGGGAGCTGTTTTTT,CSARTRGDTGELFF
.,TRBV19,TRBJ2-2,many,TGTGCCAGTAAACCCGGGCAGGGGATTGTCGGGGAGCTGTTTTTT,CASKPGQGIVGELFF
TRBD1,TRBV28,TRBJ1-2,many,TGTGCCAGCAGTCCGGGACAGGGAGGAGCCGGCTACACCTTC,CASSPGQGGAGYTF
.,TRBV11-3,TRBJ2-1,few,TGTGCCAGCAGCTTAGATCCCAGCTCGGGGTTCCCGGGCAATGAGCAGTTCTTC,CASSLDPSSGFPGNEQFF
.,TRBV12-3/TRBV12-4,TRBJ1-2,many,TGTGCCAGCACTTCGATCGGGGATGGCTACACCTTC,CASTSIGDGYTF
.,TRBV28,TRBJ2-7,many,TGTGCCAGCAGTTCACCCGCGGTTCTCTCCTACGAGCAGTACTTC,CASSSPAVLSYEQYF
.,TRBV15,TRBJ1-4,many,TGTGCCACCAGCATTACAGGGAAGCTGTTTTTT,CATSITGKLFF
TRBD1,TRBV7-2,TRBJ2-5,.,TGTGCCAGCAGCTTAGGGGGGACAGGGATAGAGACCCAGTACTTC,CASSLGGTGIETQYF
.,TRBV9,TRBJ2-5,many,TGTGCCAGCAGCGAGGACAACCAAGAGACCCAGTACTTC,CASSEDNQETQYF
.,TRBV5-1,TRBJ2-3,many,TGCGCCAGCAGCCCAACTCTAGCCGCAGATACGCAGTATTTT,CASSPTLAADTQYF
.,TRBV5-4,TRBJ2-3,.,TGTGCCAGCAGCTTGGACTCTTCCGGGGCTAGAGATACGCAGTATTTT,CASSLDSSGARDTQYF
.,TRBV2,TRBJ2-2,.,TGTGCCAGCAGTGCCGCCCCAGGGGACACCGGGGAGCTGTTTTTT,CASSAAPGDTGELFF
.,TRBV25-1,TRBJ2-7,many,TGTGCCAGCAGTGACACGACGGGTCCCGAGCAGTACTTC,CASSDTTGPEQYF
.,TRBV9,TRBJ2-6,many,TGTGCCAGCAGCTCCGGACCCTCTGGGGCCAACGTCCTGACTTTC,CASSSGPSGANVLTF
TRBD2,TRBV20-1,TRBJ2-1,few,TGCAGTGCTTTCGGACTAGCGGGCATTTTGCCCTACAATGAGCAGTTCTTC,CSAFGLAGILPYNEQFF
.,TRBV5-5,TRBJ2-7,many,TGTGCCAGCAGCTTCAACCCCACCAGGTTCTACGAGCAGTACTTC,CASSFNPTRFYEQYF
.,TRBV2,TRBJ2-3,few,TGTGCCAGCAGGAGTCCCGGTGCGCAGTATTTT,CASRSPGAQYF
TRBD2,TRBV7-2,TRBJ2-7,.,TGTGCCAGCAGCTTCGGCAGCGGGGCCTCCTACGAGCAGTACTTC,CASSFGSGASYEQYF
.,TRBV7-9,TRBJ2-6,.,TGTGCCAGCAGCTTAAGGCCGTTCTCTGGGGCCAACGTCCTGACTTTC,CASSLRPFSGANVLTF
.,TRBV6-2/TRBV6-3,TRBJ2-5,many,TGTGCCAGCAGCCGGGACCATCAAGAGACCCAGTACTTC,CASSRDHQETQYF
TRBD2,TRBV10-3,TRBJ2-5,few,TGTGCCATCAGTGAGCGGGGGGGCAGACAAGAGACCCAGTACTTC,CAISERGGRQETQYF
.,TRBV10-2,TRBJ1-4,few,TGCGCCAGCAGTGAGCGGCAGGGGAATGAAAAACTGTTTTTT,CASSERQGNEKLFF
.,TRBV5-1,TRBJ1-1,many,TGCGCCAGCAGGGGCCCCACAGGGCTCACTGAAGCTTTCTTT,CASRGPTGLTEAFF
.,TRBV5-1,TRBJ1-1,many,TGCGCCAGCAGCCGGGACACAGGTTCCCGGGCTTTCTTT,CASSRDTGSRAFF
.,TRBV14,TRBJ2-7,many,TGTGCCAGCAGCAACCGAATTAGGACGGGTTCCTACGAGCAGTACTTC,CASSNRIRTGSYEQYF
.,TRBV12-3/TRBV12-4,TRBJ2-1,many,TGTGCCAGCAGTCCACGAGACGGGAGCTCCTACAATGAGCAGTTCTTC,CASSPRDGSSYNEQFF
TRBD2,TRBV20-1,TRBJ2-1,.,TGCAGTGCTCATACTAGCGGGGGGGCCGTCGGTTACAATGAGCAGTTCTTC,CSAHTSGGAVGYNEQFF
.,TRBV11-2,TRBJ1-5,.,TGTGCCAGCAGCTCTCAGATGGTATCGTCCAATCAGCCCCAGCATTTT,CASSSQMVSSNQPQHF
.,TRBV5-1,TRBJ1-6,many,TGCGCCAGCAGCTTGCCTGATAATTCACCCCTCCACTTT,CASSLPDNSPLHF
TRBD2,TRBV5-6,TRBJ2-3,few,TGTGCCAGCAGCCTAACTAGCGGGGGCTTAGGCACAGATACGCAGTATTTT,CASSLTSGGLGTDTQYF
TRBD1,TRBV29-1,TRBJ2-5,many,TGCAGCGTCGACGGACAGGGGGCTGTAGAGACCCAGTACTTC,CSVDGQGAVETQYF
.,TRBV9,TRBJ2-7,.,TGTGCCAGCAGCCCCGGCCAACAGGTCTACGAGCAGTACTTC,CASSPGQQVYEQYF
.,TRBV9,TRBJ1-3,many,TGTGCCAGCAGCGTAGATCCAAGGTCTGGAAACACCATATATTTT,CASSVDPRSGNTIYF
.,TRBV7-9,TRBJ2-1,many,TGTGCCAGCAGCCGAAGGGTGAGCTCCTACAATGAGCAGTTCTTC,CASSRRVSSYNEQFF
.,TRBV21-1,TRBJ2-3,many,TGTGCCAGCAGCAAATTTCGACCGACAGGAATGAACACTAGCACAGATACGCAGTATTTT,CASSKFRPTGMNTSTDTQYF
TRBD1,TRBV2,TRBJ2-5,few,TGTGCCAGCCCCGACTCAGGGGGAAAAGAGACCCAGTACTTC,CASPDSGGKETQYF